The sequence of this T cell receptor beta chain was determined in a study of blood T cells in healthy people across ages. Findings and caveats of the study: Measured against age, TCR beta diversity per million T cells decreased in a roughly linear manner. Considered underestimates were the diversity estimates obtained from one million T cells.

Using a J-beta primer mix together with a sample-barcoded 5' primer, a second PCR was run for roughly 6 to 12 cycles. TCRdb passed the 5' RACE reads through MiXCR, listing each CDR3 protein once. The table has over a million distinct CDR3 sequences, 40% to 50% seen once. This clonotype showed up just a few times. What it binds is not known. The V end lost 2 bases, the J end lost 4 bases, and 15 bases lay between the germline ends. The CDR3 is 16 residues long. Germline CDR1 is SGHVS and CDR2 is FQNEAQ. Peripheral blood samples of 7.5 to 10 milliliters were drawn from each donor. The specimen sequenced was blood. The gene calls are TRBV7-8 and TRBJ2-4; D is ambiguous. The TCR comes from a woman between 18 and 29 years old in good health. This CDR3 is CASSLKVATAKNIQYF. The CDR3, as DNA: TGTGCCAGCAGCTTAAAGGTTGCGACTGCTAAAAACATTCAGTACTTC.